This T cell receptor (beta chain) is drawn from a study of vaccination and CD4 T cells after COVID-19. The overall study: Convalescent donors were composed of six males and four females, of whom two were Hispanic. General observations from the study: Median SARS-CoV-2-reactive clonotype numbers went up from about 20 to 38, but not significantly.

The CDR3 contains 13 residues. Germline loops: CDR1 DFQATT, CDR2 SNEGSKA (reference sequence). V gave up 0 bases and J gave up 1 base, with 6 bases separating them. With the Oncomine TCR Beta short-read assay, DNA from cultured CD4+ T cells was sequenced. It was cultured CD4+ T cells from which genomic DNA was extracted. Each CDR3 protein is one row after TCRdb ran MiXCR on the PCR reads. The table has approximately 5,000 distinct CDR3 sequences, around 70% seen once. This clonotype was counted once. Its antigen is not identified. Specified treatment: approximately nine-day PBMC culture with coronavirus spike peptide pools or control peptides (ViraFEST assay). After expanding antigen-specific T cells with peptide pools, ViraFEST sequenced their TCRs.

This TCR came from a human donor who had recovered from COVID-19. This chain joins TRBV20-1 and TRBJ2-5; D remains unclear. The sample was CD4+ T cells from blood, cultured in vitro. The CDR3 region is CSARDRTQETQYF. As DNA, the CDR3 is TGCAGTGCTAGAGACAGGACCCAAGAGACCCAGTACTTC.